A selection of T cell receptor beta chains follows, all from one sample in a study of blood T cells in healthy people across ages. MiXCR was run by TCRdb on the 5' RACE reads, yielding one entry per CDR3 protein. The sample has roughly 1.7 million distinct CDR3 sequences, roughly a third seen once. The sample consisted of blood. These TCRs come from a woman in her twenties or thirties in good health. Both conserved end residues are part of each CDR3. The order of the fields is clone size, CDR3 length, V gene, J gene, CDR3 protein. Part of the rows lack a size; the others show once, few, many or a class for expanded clones.

size: few; length: 10; V: TRBV20-1; J: TRBJ2-7; CDR3: CSAFNYEQYF
size: NA; length: 14; V: TRBV5-1; J: TRBJ2-5; CDR3: CASNHDGYQETQYF
size: NA; length: 14; V: TRBV6-4; J: TRBJ2-1; CDR3: CASSDSGGRNEQFF
size: NA; length: 14; V: TRBV12-3/TRBV12-4; J: TRBJ2-3; CDR3: CATRASSGTDTQYF
size: NA; length: 13; V: TRBV20-1; J: TRBJ1-1; CDR3: CSARVLGNTGAFF
size: NA; length: 15; V: TRBV7-8; J: TRBJ2-3; CDR3: CAGSLGDRYTDTQYF
size: few; length: 12; V: TRBV7-7; J: TRBJ2-1; CDR3: CASSDADNEQFF
size: NA; length: 15; V: TRBV7-2; J: TRBJ2-5; CDR3: CASSSVDRAQETQYF
size: NA; length: 16; V: TRBV7-2; J: TRBJ2-3; CDR3: CASSLIRAGGADTQYF
size: few; length: 14; V: TRBV7-9; J: TRBJ2-7; CDR3: CASSRLSETYEQYF
size: NA; length: 16; V: TRBV15; J: TRBJ1-2; CDR3: CATSSAGSGRVYGYTF
size: NA; length: 15; V: TRBV24-1; J: TRBJ2-1; CDR3: CATSEGTTQNNEQFF
size: few; length: 12; V: TRBV20-1; J: TRBJ2-3; CDR3: CSAPQGARTQYF
size: NA; length: 13; V: TRBV3-1; J: TRBJ1-5; CDR3: CASSPAADQPQHF
size: NA; length: 14; V: TRBV19; J: TRBJ2-5; CDR3: CASSILGGQETQYF
size: few; length: 16; V: TRBV6-6; J: TRBJ1-5; CDR3: CASSYGQIQSNQPQHF
size: few; length: 10; V: TRBV10-3; J: TRBJ2-3; CDR3: CAIGSGGLYF
size: many; length: 18; V: TRBV29-1; J: TRBJ2-3; CDR3: CSVEMLAGQEGGTDTQYF
size: NA; length: 14; V: TRBV5-5; J: TRBJ2-5; CDR3: CASSLRMGGETQYF
size: few; length: 13; V: TRBV28; J: TRBJ1-2; CDR3: CASSFVESYGYTF
size: many; length: 11; V: TRBV20-1; J: TRBJ2-5; CDR3: CSASPTEAQYF
size: NA; length: 13; V: TRBV7-9; J: TRBJ1-6; CDR3: CASSSGGYSPLHF
size: NA; length: 15; V: TRBV28; J: TRBJ1-2; CDR3: CASGPTGTPNYGYTF
size: NA; length: 17; V: TRBV4-1; J: TRBJ2-5; CDR3: CASSLHWRDGGQETQYF
size: many; length: 13; V: TRBV12-3/TRBV12-4; J: TRBJ1-2; CDR3: CASSADRSYGYTF
size: few; length: 16; V: TRBV14; J: TRBJ1-2; CDR3: CASSQLLAGGSDGYTF
size: few; length: 16; V: TRBV28; J: TRBJ2-2; CDR3: CASSLGGPGNTGELFF
size: NA; length: 16; V: TRBV7-3; J: TRBJ2-3; CDR3: CASGLRSAGGTDTQYF
size: NA; length: 15; V: TRBV14; J: TRBJ2-3; CDR3: CASSQPAGGTDTQYF
size: NA; length: 14; V: TRBV29-1; J: TRBJ2-7; CDR3: CSVKVTSGISEQYF
size: few; length: 16; V: TRBV5-1; J: TRBJ2-3; CDR3: CASSFGRDRSTDTQYF
size: few; length: 13; V: TRBV29-1; J: TRBJ1-1; CDR3: CSGGQGRNTEAFF
size: NA; length: 14; V: TRBV6-6; J: TRBJ2-3; CDR3: CASTPGTLTDTQYF
size: NA; length: 12; V: TRBV20-1; J: TRBJ2-1; CDR3: CGARPGAGGKFF
size: few; length: 15; V: TRBV28; J: TRBJ2-7; CDR3: CASSLEGVRSYEQYF
size: NA; length: 12; V: TRBV25-1; J: TRBJ1-1; CDR3: CASSAEGTEAFF
size: NA; length: 13; V: TRBV9; J: TRBJ2-1; CDR3: CASSEDVHNEQFF
size: NA; length: 16; V: TRBV6-5; J: TRBJ2-7; CDR3: CASSYSGSGSYNEQYF
size: NA; length: 14; V: TRBV5-1; J: TRBJ2-4; CDR3: CASSLGTEGNIQYF
size: NA; length: 17; V: TRBV7-6; J: TRBJ2-3; CDR3: CASSILKTSGGTHTQYF
size: few; length: 15; V: TRBV3-1; J: TRBJ2-1; CDR3: CASSQASSSYNEQFF
size: NA; length: 13; V: TRBV20-1; J: TRBJ1-2; CDR3: CCARGTAFYGYTF
size: many; length: 16; V: TRBV7-2; J: TRBJ2-1; CDR3: CASSLAGTSGSLEQFF
size: few; length: 15; V: TRBV5-1; J: TRBJ2-5; CDR3: CASSSRGWPQETQYF
size: NA; length: 15; V: TRBV7-9; J: TRBJ2-5; CDR3: CASTKTDPALETQYF
size: NA; length: 12; V: TRBV28; J: TRBJ2-4; CDR3: CASRQLGTGQYF
size: NA; length: 14; V: TRBV7-3; J: TRBJ2-1; CDR3: CASSQVLGTNEQFF
size: NA; length: 15; V: TRBV5-8; J: TRBJ2-1; CDR3: CASSAMRVPHNEQFF
size: NA; length: 15; V: TRBV27; J: TRBJ1-2; CDR3: CASTIGEHSFCGYTF
size: NA; length: 14; V: TRBV7-2; J: TRBJ2-3; CDR3: CASSLGTSVPFKYF
size: NA; length: 13; V: TRBV3-1; J: TRBJ2-3; CDR3: CASSQGLGGTQYF
size: NA; length: 12; V: TRBV20-1; J: TRBJ1-1; CDR3: CSALSGNTEAFF